This TCR beta chain was observed in a study of T-cell reconstitution after alpha-beta-depleted transplantation in children. General observations from the study: Several hundred expanded graft clones reportedly supplied alpha-beta T cells about two months after transplant. Newly produced T cells mostly accounted for T-cell counts and diversity one year post-transplant. Diversity of TCRbeta at day 60 was high in some patients, arising from surviving recipient T cells and thymic progenitors.

The CDR3 is made up of 16 amino acids. V lost 5 bases and J 1 base, leaving 18 bases between the germline ends. In the case of this clonotype: Its antigen is still unknown.

Using unique molecular identifiers, the investigators prepared the TCRbeta library. TCRdb re-called the PCR reads with MiXCR, one entry per CDR3 protein. The data show a few hundred thousand distinct CDR3 sequences, with roughly 30% seen just once and about 35% held by the top ten. This TCR was recovered from a boy younger than two with Wiskott-Aldrich syndrome, due to receive a stem cell transplant. Here the sequenced sample was PBMCs, taken before TCRalphabeta/CD19-depleted stem cell transplant. The chain carries TRBV12-3 or TRBV12-4 and TRBJ2-7; the D gene is possibly TRBD1 (5 bases). CDR3 loop: CASSTPGQGTSYEQYF. The CDR3 coding sequence is TGTGCCAGCAGTACCCCCGGCCAGGGAACTTCCTACGAGCAGTACTTC.